These T cell receptor beta chains were read from a single sample in a study of T cells in localized non-small cell lung cancer. Clones were read by immunoSEQ multiplex PCR, and TCRdb kept only the in-frame ones, dropping some. This table has roughly 71,000 clones, 86% appearing once. The sample in question was peripheral blood, obtained before any cancer treatment. These receptors all come from a male donor older than 55 with stage III squamous cell lung carcinoma. Both conserved end residues are part of each CDR3. D genes are given only for firm matches. Rows give clone size only sometimes, using once, few, many, or a class for an expanded clone.

clone_size: -; v_call: TRBV5-1; d_call: TRBD1; j_call: TRBJ2-3; cdr3_aa: CASSPTGTILNTQYF; cdr3_nt: TGCGCCAGCAGTCCGACAGGGACAATATTAAATACGCAGTATTTT
clone_size: -; v_call: TRBV5-1; d_call: -; j_call: TRBJ2-1; cdr3_aa: CASSSLAGRGRNEQFF; cdr3_nt: TGCGCCAGCAGCTCCCTCGCGGGACGAGGAAGGAATGAGCAGTTCTTC
clone_size: -; v_call: TRBV20-1; d_call: -; j_call: TRBJ1-1; cdr3_aa: CSAPDSTEAFF; cdr3_nt: TGCAGTGCTCCCGACTCCACTGAAGCTTTCTTT
clone_size: -; v_call: TRBV5-8; d_call: -; j_call: TRBJ1-5; cdr3_aa: CASSLMDRVNSNQPQHF; cdr3_nt: TGTGCCAGCAGCTTGATGGACAGAGTAAATAGCAATCAGCCCCAGCATTTT
clone_size: -; v_call: TRBV21-1; d_call: -; j_call: TRBJ2-7; cdr3_aa: CASSKDGQGAYEQYF; cdr3_nt: TGTGCCAGCAGCAAAGACGGGCAGGGGGCCTACGAGCAGTACTTC
clone_size: -; v_call: TRBV29-1; d_call: TRBD1; j_call: TRBJ1-2; cdr3_aa: CSVEIPTGEVYGYTF; cdr3_nt: TGCAGCGTTGAGATCCCTACAGGGGAGGTCTATGGCTACACCTTC
clone_size: -; v_call: TRBV30; d_call: TRBD2; j_call: TRBJ2-1; cdr3_aa: CAGRTSANEQFF; cdr3_nt: TGTGCCGGGAGGACTAGCGCCAATGAGCAGTTCTTC
clone_size: -; v_call: TRBV7-8; d_call: -; j_call: TRBJ2-1; cdr3_aa: CASSLGGGGFAYNEQFF; cdr3_nt: TGTGCCAGCAGCTTAGGAGGGGGAGGTTTCGCCTACAATGAGCAGTTCTTC
clone_size: -; v_call: TRBV18; d_call: -; j_call: TRBJ1-1; cdr3_aa: CASSPLDSPNTEAFF; cdr3_nt: TGTGCCAGCTCACCCCTGGACAGCCCGAACACTGAAGCTTTCTTT
clone_size: -; v_call: TRBV5-1; d_call: TRBD1; j_call: TRBJ2-1; cdr3_aa: CASSIRNRGSYNEQFF; cdr3_nt: TGCGCCAGCAGCATTAGAAACAGGGGCTCCTACAATGAGCAGTTCTTC
clone_size: -; v_call: TRBV18; d_call: -; j_call: TRBJ2-5; cdr3_aa: CASSRGGHQETQYF; cdr3_nt: TGTGCCAGCTCACGAGGCGGGCACCAAGAGACCCAGTACTTC
clone_size: once; v_call: TRBV5-1; d_call: -; j_call: TRBJ1-2; cdr3_aa: CASSLEDTSYGYTF; cdr3_nt: TGCGCCAGCAGCTTGGAGGACACTAGCTATGGCTACACCTTC
clone_size: -; v_call: TRBV7-9; d_call: TRBD2; j_call: TRBJ2-1; cdr3_aa: CASSLGLAVYNEQFF; cdr3_nt: TGTGCCAGCAGTTTAGGCCTAGCGGTATACAATGAGCAGTTCTTC
clone_size: -; v_call: TRBV6-6; d_call: -; j_call: TRBJ2-3; cdr3_aa: CASSYPGPRSHTQYF; cdr3_nt: TGTGCCAGCAGTTACCCTGGGCCCCGGTCCCATACGCAGTATTTT
clone_size: -; v_call: TRBV19; d_call: -; j_call: TRBJ2-2; cdr3_aa: CASSSDTNTGELFF; cdr3_nt: TGTGCCAGTAGTTCGGACACGAACACCGGGGAGCTGTTTTTT
clone_size: -; v_call: TRBV7-2; d_call: -; j_call: TRBJ1-5; cdr3_aa: CASSLTGIGNQPQHF; cdr3_nt: TGTGCCAGCAGCTTAACCGGGATCGGCAATCAGCCCCAGCATTTT
clone_size: few; v_call: TRBV27; d_call: TRBD1; j_call: TRBJ2-7; cdr3_aa: CASSSGGRYEQYF; cdr3_nt: TGTGCCAGCAGCTCAGGGGGTCGCTACGAGCAGTACTTC
clone_size: once; v_call: TRBV11-2; d_call: -; j_call: TRBJ1-3; cdr3_aa: CASSLIPAGVSGNTIYF; cdr3_nt: TGTGCCAGCAGCTTAATCCCCGCAGGAGTCTCTGGAAACACCATATATTTT
clone_size: -; v_call: TRBV7-2; d_call: TRBD2; j_call: TRBJ2-3; cdr3_aa: CASSPRRSGGASTQYF; cdr3_nt: TGTGCCAGCAGCCCCCGACGGAGCGGGGGGGCTAGTACGCAGTATTTT
clone_size: -; v_call: TRBV6-1; d_call: -; j_call: TRBJ2-5; cdr3_aa: CASSRGTSRETQYF; cdr3_nt: TGTGCCAGCAGCCGGGGTACGAGCAGGGAGACCCAGTACTTC
clone_size: -; v_call: TRBV7-9; d_call: TRBD2; j_call: TRBJ2-5; cdr3_aa: CASSPLGFPSGAQGAQYF; cdr3_nt: TGTGCCAGCAGCCCCCTCGGGTTTCCTAGCGGGGCCCAAGGGGCCCAGTACTTC
clone_size: -; v_call: TRBV19; d_call: -; j_call: TRBJ1-1; cdr3_aa: CASSLMGTEAFF; cdr3_nt: TGTGCCAGTAGTCTCATGGGTACTGAAGCTTTCTTT
clone_size: -; v_call: TRBV19; d_call: TRBD1; j_call: TRBJ1-6; cdr3_aa: CASSARQGHYNSPLHF; cdr3_nt: TGTGCCAGTAGTGCCCGACAGGGGCATTATAATTCACCCCTCCACTTT
clone_size: once; v_call: TRBV12-5; d_call: -; j_call: TRBJ2-1; cdr3_aa: CASGFGQEQFF; cdr3_nt: TGTGCTAGTGGTTTCGGACAGGAGCAGTTCTTC
clone_size: -; v_call: TRBV2; d_call: -; j_call: TRBJ1-5; cdr3_aa: CASKDKFNQPQHF; cdr3_nt: TGTGCCAGCAAGGACAAGTTCAATCAGCCCCAGCATTTT
clone_size: -; v_call: TRBV6-5; d_call: -; j_call: TRBJ1-4; cdr3_aa: CASSYGSGTNEKLFF; cdr3_nt: TGTGCCAGCAGTTACGGGTCAGGGACTAATGAAAAACTGTTTTTT
clone_size: -; v_call: TRBV27; d_call: TRBD1; j_call: TRBJ1-2; cdr3_aa: CASSPGQGAGNYGYTF; cdr3_nt: TGTGCCAGCAGCCCGGGACAGGGGGCAGGCAACTATGGCTACACCTTC
clone_size: -; v_call: TRBV5-6; d_call: TRBD2; j_call: TRBJ2-4; cdr3_aa: CASSWGGTAKNIQYF; cdr3_nt: TGTGCCAGCAGCTGGGGAGGGACGGCCAAAAACATTCAGTACTTC
clone_size: -; v_call: TRBV7-2; d_call: TRBD1; j_call: TRBJ1-5; cdr3_aa: CASSSGTGTYQPQHF; cdr3_nt: TGTGCCAGCAGCTCCGGGACAGGGACTTATCAGCCCCAGCATTTT
clone_size: few; v_call: TRBV25-1; d_call: -; j_call: TRBJ2-5; cdr3_aa: CASSPPAGTEETQYF; cdr3_nt: TGTGCCAGCAGCCCCCCGGCGGGGACGGAGGAGACCCAGTACTTC
clone_size: few; v_call: TRBV5-6; d_call: -; j_call: TRBJ1-1; cdr3_aa: CASSFDRMNTEAFF; cdr3_nt: TGTGCCAGCAGCTTTGACAGGATGAACACTGAAGCTTTCTTT
clone_size: -; v_call: TRBV6-5; d_call: TRBD2; j_call: TRBJ2-1; cdr3_aa: CASSPTSGEYNEQFF; cdr3_nt: TGTGCCAGCAGTCCCACTAGCGGGGAATACAATGAGCAGTTCTTC
clone_size: few; v_call: TRBV5-1; d_call: -; j_call: TRBJ1-5; cdr3_aa: CASSAWTGSNQPQHF; cdr3_nt: TGCGCCAGCAGCGCCTGGACTGGGAGCAATCAGCCCCAGCATTTT
clone_size: -; v_call: TRBV5-1; d_call: TRBD1; j_call: TRBJ2-1; cdr3_aa: CASRSGQGRSSYNEQFF; cdr3_nt: TGCGCCAGCAGGTCGGGACAGGGGCGCTCCTCCTACAATGAGCAGTTCTTC
clone_size: -; v_call: TRBV5-8; d_call: -; j_call: TRBJ1-1; cdr3_aa: CASSSRGGRTEAFF; cdr3_nt: TGTGCCAGCAGCTCTCGCGGAGGGAGGACTGAAGCTTTCTTT
clone_size: -; v_call: TRBV30; d_call: -; j_call: TRBJ1-6; cdr3_aa: CAWDGGENSPLHF; cdr3_nt: TGTGCCTGGGACGGAGGGGAAAATTCACCCCTCCACTTT
clone_size: -; v_call: TRBV27; d_call: TRBD1; j_call: TRBJ1-1; cdr3_aa: CASSSRTGWGTEAFF; cdr3_nt: TGTGCCAGCAGTTCCCGGACAGGGTGGGGCACTGAAGCTTTCTTT
clone_size: -; v_call: TRBV10-1; d_call: -; j_call: TRBJ1-1; cdr3_aa: CASSGGNTEAFF; cdr3_nt: TGCGCCAGCAGTGGAGGTAACACTGAAGCTTTCTTT
clone_size: -; v_call: TRBV11-2; d_call: -; j_call: TRBJ2-7; cdr3_aa: CASSLQSEDSYEQYF; cdr3_nt: TGTGCCAGCAGCTTACAAAGTGAGGACTCCTACGAGCAGTACTTC
clone_size: -; v_call: TRBV18; d_call: TRBD2; j_call: TRBJ2-2; cdr3_aa: CASSTSSGGNTGELFF; cdr3_nt: TGTGCCAGCTCAACTTCTAGCGGGGGGAACACCGGGGAGCTGTTTTTT
clone_size: -; v_call: TRBV7-2; d_call: -; j_call: TRBJ2-2; cdr3_aa: CASSYGPLINTGELFF; cdr3_nt: TGTGCCAGCAGCTATGGTCCACTCATCAACACCGGGGAGCTGTTTTTT
clone_size: -; v_call: TRBV14; d_call: -; j_call: TRBJ1-5; cdr3_aa: CASSRGGQPQHF; cdr3_nt: TGTGCCAGCAGTAGGGGGGGGCAGCCCCAGCATTTT
clone_size: -; v_call: TRBV16; d_call: -; j_call: TRBJ1-2; cdr3_aa: CASSQESYGYTF; cdr3_nt: TGTGCCAGCAGCCAGGAAAGTTATGGCTACACCTTC
clone_size: -; v_call: TRBV11-2; d_call: -; j_call: TRBJ1-5; cdr3_aa: CASSLYGGNQPQHF; cdr3_nt: TGTGCCAGCAGCTTATATGGGGGTAATCAGCCCCAGCATTTT
clone_size: -; v_call: TRBV30; d_call: -; j_call: TRBJ1-2; cdr3_aa: CAWSQSNYGYTF; cdr3_nt: TGTGCCTGGAGTCAGAGTAACTATGGCTACACCTTC
clone_size: -; v_call: TRBV12-5; d_call: -; j_call: TRBJ2-5; cdr3_aa: CASGFGDMTFETQYF; cdr3_nt: TGTGCTAGTGGTTTCGGGGACATGACATTTGAGACCCAGTACTTC
clone_size: -; v_call: TRBV20-1; d_call: -; j_call: TRBJ1-2; cdr3_aa: CSASRGEGYTF; cdr3_nt: TGCAGTGCTAGTCGGGGAGAGGGCTACACCTTC
clone_size: -; v_call: TRBV7-2; d_call: -; j_call: TRBJ1-1; cdr3_aa: CASSTNMNTEAFF; cdr3_nt: TGTGCCAGCAGCACCAACATGAACACTGAAGCTTTCTTT
clone_size: -; v_call: TRBV30; d_call: TRBD1; j_call: TRBJ2-7; cdr3_aa: CAWRGYRGTYEQYF; cdr3_nt: TGTGCCTGGAGGGGATACAGGGGGACCTACGAGCAGTACTTC
clone_size: few; v_call: TRBV29-1; d_call: -; j_call: TRBJ2-1; cdr3_aa: CSVEPSGYNEQFF; cdr3_nt: TGCAGCGTTGAACCATCGGGGTACAATGAGCAGTTCTTC